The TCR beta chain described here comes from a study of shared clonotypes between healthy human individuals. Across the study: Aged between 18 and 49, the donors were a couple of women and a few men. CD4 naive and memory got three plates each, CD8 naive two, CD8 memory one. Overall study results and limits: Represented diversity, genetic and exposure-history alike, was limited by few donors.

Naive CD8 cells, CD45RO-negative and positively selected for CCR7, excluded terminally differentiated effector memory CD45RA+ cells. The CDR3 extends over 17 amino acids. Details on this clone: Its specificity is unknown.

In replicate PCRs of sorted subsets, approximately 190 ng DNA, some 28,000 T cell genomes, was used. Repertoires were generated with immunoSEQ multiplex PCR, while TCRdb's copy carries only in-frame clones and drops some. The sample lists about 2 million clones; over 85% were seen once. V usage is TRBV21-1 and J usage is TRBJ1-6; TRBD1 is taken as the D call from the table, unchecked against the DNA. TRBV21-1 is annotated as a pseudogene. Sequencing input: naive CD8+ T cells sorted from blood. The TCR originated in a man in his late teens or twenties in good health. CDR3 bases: TGTGCCAGCAGCAAAGAGGACCCCGGGACAGGGGCGTCACCCCTCCACTTT. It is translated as CASSKEDPGTGASPLHF.